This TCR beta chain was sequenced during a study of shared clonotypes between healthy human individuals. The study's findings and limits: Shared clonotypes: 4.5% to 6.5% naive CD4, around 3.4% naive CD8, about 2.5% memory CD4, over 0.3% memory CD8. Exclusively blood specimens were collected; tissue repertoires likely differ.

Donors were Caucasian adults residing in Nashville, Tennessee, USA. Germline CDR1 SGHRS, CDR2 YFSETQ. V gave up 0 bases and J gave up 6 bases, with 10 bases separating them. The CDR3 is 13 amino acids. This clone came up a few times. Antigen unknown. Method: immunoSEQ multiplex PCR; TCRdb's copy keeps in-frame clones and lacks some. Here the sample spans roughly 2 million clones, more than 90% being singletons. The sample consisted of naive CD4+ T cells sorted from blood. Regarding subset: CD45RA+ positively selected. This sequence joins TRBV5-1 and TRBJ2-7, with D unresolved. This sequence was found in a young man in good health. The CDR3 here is CASSLDTRFEQYF. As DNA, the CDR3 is TGCGCCAGCAGCTTGGACACCCGGTTCGAGCAGTACTTC. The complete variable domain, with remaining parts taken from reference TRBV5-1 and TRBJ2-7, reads KAGVTQTPRYLIKTRGQQVTLSCSPISGHRSVSWYQQTPGQGLQFLFEYFSETQRNKGNFPGRFSGRQFSNSRSEMNVSTLELGDSALYLCASSLDTRFEQYFGPGTRLTVT.